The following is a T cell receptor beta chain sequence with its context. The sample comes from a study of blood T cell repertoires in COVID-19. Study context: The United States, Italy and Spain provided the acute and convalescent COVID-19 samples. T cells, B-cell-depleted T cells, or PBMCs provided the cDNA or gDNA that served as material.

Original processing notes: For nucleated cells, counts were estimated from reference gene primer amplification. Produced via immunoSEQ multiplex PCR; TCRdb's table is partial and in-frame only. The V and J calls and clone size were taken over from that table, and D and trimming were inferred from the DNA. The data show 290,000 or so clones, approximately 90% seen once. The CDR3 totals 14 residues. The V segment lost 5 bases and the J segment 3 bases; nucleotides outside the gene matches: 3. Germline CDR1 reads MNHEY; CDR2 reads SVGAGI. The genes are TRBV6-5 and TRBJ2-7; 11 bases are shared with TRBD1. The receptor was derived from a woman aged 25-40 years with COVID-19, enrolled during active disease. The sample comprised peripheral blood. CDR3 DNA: TGTGCCAGCAGTACCGGGACAGGGGGCTACGAGCAGTACTTC. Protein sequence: CASSTGTGGYEQYF.